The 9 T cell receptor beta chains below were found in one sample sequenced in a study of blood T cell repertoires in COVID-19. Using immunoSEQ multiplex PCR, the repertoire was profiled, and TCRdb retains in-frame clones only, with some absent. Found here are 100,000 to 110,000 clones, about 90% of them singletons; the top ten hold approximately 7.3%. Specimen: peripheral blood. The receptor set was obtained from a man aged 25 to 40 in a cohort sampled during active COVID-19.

The DNA for the CDR3 is TGTGCCAGTAGTCAGAGGACAGGGGGCCTTTGGAACACTGAAGCTTTCTTT. It codes for CASSQRTGGLWNTEAFF. The rearrangement joins TRBV19 to TRBJ1-1, with 11 bases identical to TRBD1. Losses at the gene ends were 5 bases for V and 1 base for J; bases not matched to a gene: 9. Germline CDR1 and CDR2: LNHDA and SQIVND (reference sequence). This CDR3 region has 17 residues.

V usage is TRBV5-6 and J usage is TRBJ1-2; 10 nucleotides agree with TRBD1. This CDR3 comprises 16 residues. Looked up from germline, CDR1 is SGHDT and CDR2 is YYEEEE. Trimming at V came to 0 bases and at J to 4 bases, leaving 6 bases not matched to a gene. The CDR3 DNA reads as TGTGCCAGCAGCTTGGGCGGGACAGGGGTCCCCTATGGCTACACCTTC. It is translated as CASSLGGTGVPYGYTF.

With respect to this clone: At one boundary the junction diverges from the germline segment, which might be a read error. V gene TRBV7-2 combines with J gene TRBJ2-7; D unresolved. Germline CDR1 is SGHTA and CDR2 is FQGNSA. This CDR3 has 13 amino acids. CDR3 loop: CASSLAQTGIKDF. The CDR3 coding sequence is TGTGCCAGCAGCTTAGCCCAGACTGGTATCAAGGACTTC.

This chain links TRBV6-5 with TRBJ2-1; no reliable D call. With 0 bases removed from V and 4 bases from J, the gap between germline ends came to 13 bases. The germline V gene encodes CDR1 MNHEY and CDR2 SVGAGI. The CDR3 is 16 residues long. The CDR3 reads CASSYSGREPYNEQFF. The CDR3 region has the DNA TGTGCCAGCAGTTACTCGGGCAGAGAACCTTACAATGAGCAGTTCTTC.

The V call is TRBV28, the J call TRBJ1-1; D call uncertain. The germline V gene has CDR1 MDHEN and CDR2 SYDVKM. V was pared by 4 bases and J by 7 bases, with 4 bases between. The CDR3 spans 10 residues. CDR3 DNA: TGTGCCAGCAGTTCCCGTGAAGCTTTCTTT. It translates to CASSSREAFF.

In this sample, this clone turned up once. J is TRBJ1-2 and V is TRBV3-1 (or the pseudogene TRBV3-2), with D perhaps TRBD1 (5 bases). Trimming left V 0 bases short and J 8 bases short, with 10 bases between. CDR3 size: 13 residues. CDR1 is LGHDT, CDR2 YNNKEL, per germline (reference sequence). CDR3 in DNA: TGTGCCAGCAGCCAAGAGAGCAGGGTCGGCTACACCTTC. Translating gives CASSQESRVGYTF.

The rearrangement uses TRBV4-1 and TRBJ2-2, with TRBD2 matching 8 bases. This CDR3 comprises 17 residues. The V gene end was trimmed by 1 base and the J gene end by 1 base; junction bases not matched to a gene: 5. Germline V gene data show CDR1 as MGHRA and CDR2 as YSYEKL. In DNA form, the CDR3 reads TGCGCCAGCAGCCAAGCCCCAAGCGGGGGGAACACCGGGGAGCTGTTTTTT. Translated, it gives CASSQAPSGGNTGELFF.

The CDR3 loop reads CASSEGRTDTQYF. CDR3 DNA: TGTGCCAGCAGCGAGGGCCGCACAGATACGCAGTATTTT. J is TRBJ2-3 and V is TRBV2; possibly TRBD2 for D (5 bases). Germline loops: CDR1 SNHLY, CDR2 FYNNEI. This CDR3 has 13 amino acids. Trimming shortened V by 6 bases and J by 1 base, and 8 bases separated the two germline ends.

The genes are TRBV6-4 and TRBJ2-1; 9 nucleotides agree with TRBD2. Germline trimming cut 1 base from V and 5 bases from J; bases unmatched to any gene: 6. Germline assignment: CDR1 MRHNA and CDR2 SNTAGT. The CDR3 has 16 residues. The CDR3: CASSDLAGAGNNEQFF. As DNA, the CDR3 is TGTGCCAGCAGTGACTTAGCGGGGGCCGGAAACAATGAGCAGTTCTTC.